Following are 18 T cell receptor beta chains from one sample sequenced in a study of OX40 agonist ivuxolimab in advanced cancers. TCRdb's copy holds only in-frame clones and misses some; the assay was immunoSEQ multiplex PCR. The sample contains about 35,000 clones, under 85% of which appear only once. Sequenced material: CD4+ or CD8+ T cells sorted from blood, taken in a trial of the OX40 agonist ivuxolimab. The source of these receptors is an adult with an advanced solid tumor such as melanoma, head and neck, liver or kidney cancer.

The V and J genes are TRBV11-2 and TRBJ1-3, with D maybe TRBD1 (5 bases). Deletions cut 2 bases from V and 1 base from J, with 9 bases between. This CDR3 is 15 amino acids long. Per germline, CDR1 SGHAT and CDR2 FQNNGV. As DNA, the CDR3 is TGTGCCAGCAGCTTATGGGGGAATTCTGGAAACACCATATATTTT. Residues: CASSLWGNSGNTIYF.

This clone has a single count. The chain links TRBV11-3 to TRBJ1-5; D unresolved. V lost 2 bases to trimming and J lost 7 bases, with 9 bases between them. CDR3 length: 13 residues. CDR1 is SGHNT and CDR2 is YENEEA in the germline V gene. Here the CDR3 reads CASSLFPAQPQHF. The CDR3 nucleotides are TGTGCCAGCAGCTTATTCCCCGCCCAGCCCCAGCATTTT.

The chain joins TRBV9 to TRBJ1-4; D is possibly TRBD1 (5 bases). From germline, CDR1 is SGDLS and CDR2 YYNGEE. V was pared by 3 bases and J by 0 bases, with 12 bases between. This CDR3 is 16 amino acids long. The CDR3 sequence: CASSGRWGATNEKLFF. CDR3 in DNA: TGTGCCAGCAGCGGGCGGTGGGGGGCAACTAATGAAAAACTGTTTTTT.

This chain joins TRBV29-1 and TRBJ2-7; the D gene could be TRBD1 or TRBD2 (6 bases each). Germline V gene sequence: CDR1 SQVTM, CDR2 ANQGSEA. The CDR3 spans 13 residues. V gave up 4 bases and J gave up 7 bases, with 17 bases separating them. For the CDR3, the DNA is TGCAGCGTTGTGGATGGGTTAGGGGGGGAGCAGTACTTC. Translating gives CSVVDGLGGEQYF.

This chain connects TRBV10-3 to TRBJ2-5; 7 positions match TRBD2. Germline V gene sequence: CDR1 ENHRY, CDR2 SYGVKD. J lost 6 bases, V lost 3 bases, and 10 bases had no gene match. The CDR3 consists of 15 residues. CDR3 amino acids: CAISEAQERGKTQYF. DNA for the CDR3: TGTGCCATCAGTGAAGCCCAGGAGCGGGGAAAGACCCAGTACTTC.

The chain uses TRBV19 and TRBJ1-5; 8 bases are a match to TRBD1. The CDR3 is made up of 17 amino acids. Trimming took 6 bases from V and 0 from J; bases not matched to a gene: 10. Germline V gene lookup returns CDR1 LNHDA and CDR2 SQIVND (reference sequence). The CDR3 reads CASRGQGGIHSNQPQHF. CDR3 sequence (DNA): TGTGCCAGTAGAGGACAGGGAGGCATACATAGCAATCAGCCCCAGCATTTT.

CDR3 amino acids: CASSLRVGANYGYTF. DNA for the CDR3: TGTGCCAGCAGCCTCCGGGTGGGTGCTAACTATGGCTACACCTTC. The chain uses TRBV6-6 and TRBJ1-2; the D is unclear. Trimming took 6 bases from V and 0 from J, leaving 14 bases between them. CDR3 length: 15 residues. The V gene's germline CDR1 is MNHNY and CDR2 SVGAGI (reference sequence).

The rearrangement uses TRBV5-1 and TRBJ2-1, with TRBD2 identical over 8 bases. V lost 4 bases and J lost 1; bases outside the gene matches: 4. There are 15 residues in the CDR3. CDR1 and CDR2 (germline): SGHRS, YFSETQ. CDR3 amino acids: CASSVTSGSYNEQFF. CDR3 coding DNA: TGCGCCAGCAGCGTTACTAGCGGTTCCTACAATGAGCAGTTCTTC.

CDR3 protein: CASSPGRWYGNTIYF. Here the CDR3 DNA reads TGTGCCAGCAGCCCGGGTCGTTGGTACGGAAACACCATATATTTT. This sequence joins TRBV5-6 and TRBJ1-3, with D hard to call. Germline-derived CDR1 and CDR2 are SGHDT and YYEEEE. The CDR3 is 15 residues long. Between the trimmed V and J ends, which lost 4 bases and 4 bases, there was a span of 15 bases.

This chain joins TRBV28 and TRBJ1-2; D unresolved. The germline V and J ends were trimmed by 6 bases and 8 bases, with 16 bases remaining between them. The CDR3 runs to 13 residues. Germline V gene lookup returns CDR1 MDHEN and CDR2 SYDVKM. The CDR3 DNA reads TGTGCCAGCAGCCTAAGGGTGACGTGGGGCTACACCTTC. It codes for CASSLRVTWGYTF.

The chain carries TRBV7-2 and TRBJ2-5, with 7 bases lining up with TRBD2. The DNA end is a closer match to TRBJ2-7, so the J assignment may be wrong. Germline loops: CDR1 SGHTA, CDR2 FQGNSA. This CDR3 contains 14 residues. The CDR3 here is CASSPRGGRYEQYF. The CDR3 region has the DNA TGTGCCAGCAGCCCCCGCGGGGGTAGGTACGAGCAGTACTTC.

The chain joins TRBV7-8 to TRBJ2-1; D gene uncertain. The germline V and J ends were trimmed by 5 bases and 1 base, with 9 bases remaining between them. Per germline, CDR1 SGHVS and CDR2 FQNEAQ. The CDR3 runs to 14 residues. CDR3 sequence reads: CASSLTHSYNEQFF. The CDR3 bases are TGTGCCAGCAGCCTAACCCATTCCTACAATGAGCAGTTCTTC.

The CDR3 protein is CASSPRRAYNSPLHF. The CDR3 nucleotides are TGTGCCAGCTCACCACGACGAGCGTATAATTCACCCCTCCACTTT. This chain connects TRBV18 to TRBJ1-6, with D hard to call. Trimming left V 1 base short and J 4 bases short, with 8 bases between. Germline loops: CDR1 KGHSH, CDR2 LQKENI. The CDR3 covers 15 residues.

The V and J genes are TRBV5-6 and TRBJ2-5; 12 positions match TRBD2. From germline, CDR1 is SGHDT and CDR2 YYEEEE. J was trimmed by 9 bases and V by 3 bases; bases with no gene match: 15. The CDR3 totals 17 residues. Here the CDR3 reads CASSYLGLAGGPASQYF. The CDR3 DNA is TGTGCCAGCAGCTATTTAGGGCTAGCGGGGGGGCCGGCGTCCCAGTACTTC.

The V and J genes are TRBV2 and TRBJ1-1; D unclear. The germline gives CDR1 SNHLY, CDR2 FYNNEI. This CDR3 contains 11 residues. V lost 5 bases, J lost 3 bases, and 4 bases lay in between. In DNA form, the CDR3 reads TGTGCCAGCAGTCTTGACACTGAAGCTTTCTTT. Translated: CASSLDTEAFF.

The J gene is TRBJ2-5, the V gene TRBV9, with D possibly being TRBD1 (6 bases). Trimming removed 0 bases at V and 5 bases at J, with 17 bases between. From germline, CDR1 is SGDLS and CDR2 YYNGEE. The CDR3 covers 16 residues. Here the CDR3 DNA reads TGTGCCAGCAGCGTAGCCTTGGGCAGGGGCGAGGAGACCCAGTACTTC. Protein product: CASSVALGRGEETQYF.

Only a few counts were recorded for this clone. The chain recombines TRBV19 with TRBJ1-5; 10 bases line up with TRBD1. CDR1 LNHDA and CDR2 SQIVND come from the germline V gene (reference sequence). V shed 5 bases and J 7 bases; nucleotides not matched to a gene: 5. The CDR3 consists of 14 residues. CDR3 sequence (DNA): TGTGCCAGTAGTCTTGGGACAGGGGTCCAGCCCCAGCATTTT. Translated, it gives CASSLGTGVQPQHF.

The chain carries TRBV7-8 and TRBJ1-5; D possibly corresponds to TRBD1 (6 bases). Germline CDR1 and CDR2: SGHVS and FQNEAQ. This CDR3 is 14 amino acids long. The V end was cut by 2 bases, the J end by 6 bases, with 11 bases between. CDR3 residues: CASSLQGFGQPQHF. The CDR3 coding sequence is TGTGCCAGCAGCTTACAGGGGTTTGGTCAGCCCCAGCATTTT. The variable domain in full, with the rest retrieved from reference TRBV7-8 and TRBJ1-5, is GAGVSQSPRYKVAKRGQDVALRCDPISGHVSLFWYQQALGQGPEFLTYFQNEAQLDKSGLPSDRFFAERPEGSVSTLKIQRTQQEDSAVYLCASSLQGFGQPQHFGDGTRLSIL.